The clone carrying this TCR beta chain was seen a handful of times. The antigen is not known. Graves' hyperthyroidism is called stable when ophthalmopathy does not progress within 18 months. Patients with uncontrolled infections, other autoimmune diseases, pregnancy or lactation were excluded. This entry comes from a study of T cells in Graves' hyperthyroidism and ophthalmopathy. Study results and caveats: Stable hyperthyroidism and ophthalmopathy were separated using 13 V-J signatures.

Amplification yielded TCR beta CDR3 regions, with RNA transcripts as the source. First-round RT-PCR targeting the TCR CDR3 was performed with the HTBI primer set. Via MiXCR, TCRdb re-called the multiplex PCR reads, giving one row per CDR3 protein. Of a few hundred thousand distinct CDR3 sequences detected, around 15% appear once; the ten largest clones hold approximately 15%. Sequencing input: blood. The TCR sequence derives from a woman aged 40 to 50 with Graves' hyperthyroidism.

The CDR3 reads CAIRDSGPWEYF. DNA for the CDR3: TGTGCCATCAGGGACAGCGGTCCTTGGGAGTACTTC. The chain uses TRBV10-3 and TRBJ2-5; D is perhaps TRBD1 (6 bases). The CDR3 is 12 amino acids. Per the germline V gene, CDR1 is ENHRY and CDR2 is SYGVKD. V was shortened by 6 bases and J by 12 bases, with 17 bases between the two germline ends.